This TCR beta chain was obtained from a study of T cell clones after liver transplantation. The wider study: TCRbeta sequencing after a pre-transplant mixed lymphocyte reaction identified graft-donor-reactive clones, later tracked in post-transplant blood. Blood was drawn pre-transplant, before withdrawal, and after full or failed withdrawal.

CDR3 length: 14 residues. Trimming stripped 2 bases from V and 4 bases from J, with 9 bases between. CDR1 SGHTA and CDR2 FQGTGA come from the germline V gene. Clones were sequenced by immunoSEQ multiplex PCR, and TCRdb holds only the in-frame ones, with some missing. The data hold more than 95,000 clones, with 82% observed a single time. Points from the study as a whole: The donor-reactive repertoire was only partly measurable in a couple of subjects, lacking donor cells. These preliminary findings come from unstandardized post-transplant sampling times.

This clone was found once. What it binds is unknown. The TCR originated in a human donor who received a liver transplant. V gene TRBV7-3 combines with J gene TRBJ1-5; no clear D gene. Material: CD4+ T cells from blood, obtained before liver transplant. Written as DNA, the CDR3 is TGTGCCAGCAGCTTAGGAGGGTATAATCAGCCCCAGCATTTT. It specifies CASSLGGYNQPQHF.